This T cell receptor (beta chain) was identified in a study of shared clonotypes between healthy human individuals. The CDR3 consists of 13 residues. Germline CDR1 is SGHTS and CDR2 is YDEGEE. V was trimmed by 0 bases and J by 1 base, leaving 3 bases between them. Recent vaccinations or acute infections were absent in the healthy HIV-negative adult donors. With unsorted samples, genomic DNA was obtained from 75 million to 90 million PBMCs. Sequenced by immunoSEQ multiplex PCR; TCRdb stores in-frame clones only, minus some. Of about half a million clones detected, roughly 77% appear once; the ten largest clones hold approximately 13%.

This sequence was found in a woman aged 40 to 50 in good health. Some clones in this sample may be carry-over from other donors' samples. V gene TRBV5-8 combines with J gene TRBJ2-3, with D hard to call. The specimen was PBMCs. The CDR3 coding sequence is TGTGCCAGCAGCTTGGGTGGCACAGATACGCAGTATTTT. Protein: CASSLGGTDTQYF.